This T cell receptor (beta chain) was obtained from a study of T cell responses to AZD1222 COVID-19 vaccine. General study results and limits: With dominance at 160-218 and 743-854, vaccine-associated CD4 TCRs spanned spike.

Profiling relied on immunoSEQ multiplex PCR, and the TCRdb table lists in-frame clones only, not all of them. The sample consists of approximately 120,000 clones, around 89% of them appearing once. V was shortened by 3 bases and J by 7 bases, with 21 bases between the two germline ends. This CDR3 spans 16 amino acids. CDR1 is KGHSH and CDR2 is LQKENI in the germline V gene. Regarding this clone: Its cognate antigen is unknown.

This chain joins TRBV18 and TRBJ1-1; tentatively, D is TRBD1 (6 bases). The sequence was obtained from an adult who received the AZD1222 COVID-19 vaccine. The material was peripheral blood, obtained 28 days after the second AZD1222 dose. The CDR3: CASSPQGAGTISEAFF. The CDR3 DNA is TGTGCCAGCTCACCCCAAGGTGCCGGGACAATCAGTGAAGCTTTCTTT.